Following are 7 T cell receptor beta chains from one sample sequenced in a study of shared clonotypes between healthy human individuals. The assay was immunoSEQ multiplex PCR, and TCRdb's table has in-frame clones only and misses some. The table lists approximately 700,000 clones, around 73% of them singletons. The specimen was memory CD4+ T cells sorted from blood. The subset was: CD45RA-negative fraction. The source is a woman aged 30 to 39 in good health.

This clone turned up a few times. J is TRBJ2-5 and V is TRBV12-5; D might be TRBD1 or TRBD2, each matching 5 bases. V was clipped by 6 bases and J by 1 base, with 12 bases between them. This CDR3 has 14 amino acids. Germline loops: CDR1 LGHNT, CDR2 FRNRAP. The CDR3, as DNA: TGTGCTAGTGGCCCGTCGGGGACCCAAGAGACCCAGTACTTC. Encoded protein: CASGPSGTQETQYF.

This rearrangement joins TRBV6-5 to TRBJ2-1; no reliable D call. With 2 bases removed from V and 2 bases from J, the gap between germline ends came to 7 bases. This CDR3 contains 14 residues. Germline V gives CDR1 MNHEY, CDR2 SVGAGI. The chain's CDR3 is CASSYKQPYNEQFF. CDR3 nucleotide sequence: TGTGCCAGCAGTTACAAACAGCCCTACAATGAGCAGTTCTTC.

The gene calls are TRBV15 and TRBJ2-3, with 8 bases that match TRBD2. Germline V gene data show CDR1 as LNHNV and CDR2 as YYDKDF (reference sequence). Trimming at V came to 4 bases and at J to 5 bases, leaving 8 bases not matched to a gene. The CDR3 is 15 residues long. The chain's CDR3 is CATSKPGLELDTQYF. The CDR3 DNA sequence: TGTGCCACCAGCAAACCGGGACTAGAGCTAGATACGCAGTATTTT.

This clone was observed a single time. V gene TRBV7-2 combines with J gene TRBJ1-6, with TRBD1 matching 7 bases. The CDR3 runs 15 residues. Germline trimming cut 6 bases from V and 5 bases from J; bases unmatched to any gene: 7. Germline lookup yields CDR1 SGHTA and CDR2 FQGNSA. Written as DNA, the CDR3 is TGTGCCAGCAGTACTAGACAGGGCCATAATTCACCCCTCCACTTT. Translating gives CASSTRQGHNSPLHF.

The chain combines TRBV7-9 with TRBJ2-1; weak D call: TRBD2 (6 bases). Germline V gene sequence: CDR1 SEHNR, CDR2 FQNEAQ (reference sequence). The V end was cut by 10 bases, the J end by 8 bases, with 12 bases between. The CDR3 length is 11 residues. The CDR3, as DNA: TGTGCCACTGAGACTAGGGATGAGCAGTTCTTC. As protein: CATETRDEQFF.

The V and J genes are TRBV5-4 and TRBJ2-5, with TRBD2 identical over 11 bases. The germline V gene encodes CDR1 SGHNT and CDR2 YYREEE (reference sequence). Trimming cost V 0 bases and J 5 bases; bases outside gene matches: 9. CDR3 length equals 17 residues. The CDR3 DNA is TGTGCCAGCAGCTTGGGGTCCCCTAGCGGGAGGCGGGAGACCCAGTACTTC. Amino acids: CASSLGSPSGRRETQYF.

The sample holds a few counts of this clone. This chain joins TRBV6-5 and TRBJ2-1, with D possibly TRBD2 on 6 matching bases. The ends were cut back, 0 bases at V and 3 bases at J, with 12 bases in the middle. CDR1 and CDR2 (germline): MNHEY, SVGAGI. The CDR3 is 16 residues long. The CDR3 bases are TGTGCCAGCAGTTACTCGGCTTCCGGGAGCTACAATGAGCAGTTCTTC. Translation: CASSYSASGSYNEQFF.